This is a list of T cell receptor beta chains from one sample in a study of spatial heterogeneity in lung cancer. TCRdb used MiXCR to reprocess the 5' RACE reads, holding one entry per CDR3 protein. The repertoire includes about 22,000 distinct CDR3 sequences, around 8.8% of them detected once, and roughly 7.4% sits in the top ten. The sequencing used lung tumor tissue, collected at surgery. The receptors shown here come from a male donor with early-stage non-small cell lung cancer. The CDR3 runs from the conserved cysteine through the conserved F or W. D genes are given only for firm matches. Part of the rows lack a size; the others show once, few, many or a class for expanded clones.

clone size	D gene	J gene	V gene	CDR3 DNA	CDR3 protein
few	TRBD2	TRBJ2-1	TRBV7-2	TGTGCCAGCTCACTGACTAGCGGGGACACGAAGCAGTTCTTC	CASSLTSGDTKQFF
many	TRBD1	TRBJ1-5	TRBV5-1	TGCGCCAGCAGCCCGGGACAGGGTATTGAGCCCCAGCATTTT	CASSPGQGIEPQHF
once	TRBD1	TRBJ2-1	TRBV5-1	TGCGCCAGCAGCCCCCGGGACAGGGCTACTTTGAGCTCCTACAATGAGCAGTTCTTC	CASSPRDRATLSSYNEQFF
many	TRBD2	TRBJ2-2	TRBV28	TGTGCCAGCCGCCCGGGGGGGCCGCGGGAGCTGTTTTTT	CASRPGGPRELFF
NA	NA	TRBJ2-5	TRBV2	TGTGCCAGCAGACCCTATTTTACAGGGAATCTCCAGGAGACCCAGTACTTC	CASRPYFTGNLQETQYF
few	NA	TRBJ2-1	TRBV5-5	TGTGCCAGCAGCCCCTTGAGGGCCTCGAGCTCCTACAATGAGCAGTTCTTC	CASSPLRASSSYNEQFF
NA	NA	TRBJ2-7	TRBV6-6	TGTGCCAGCAGTCACCCCGGCGGGGAGCAGTACTTC	CASSHPGGEQYF
many	TRBD2	TRBJ2-1	TRBV28	TGTGCCAGCAGTTTTCTAGCGGCCTACAATGAGCAGTTCTTC	CASSFLAAYNEQFF
many	TRBD1	TRBJ1-5	TRBV23-1	TGCGCCAGCAGTCACCAGGGGGACAGAATCTATCAGCCCCAGCATTTT	CASSHQGDRIYQPQHF
NA	NA	TRBJ1-2	TRBV25-1	TGTGCCAGCAGTGCTCCGGGACACCTCGACTATGGCTACACCTTC	CASSAPGHLDYGYTF
many	NA	TRBJ1-1	TRBV28	TGTGCCAGCAGTCTTTACACAAGGCAGAACACTGAAGCTTTCTTT	CASSLYTRQNTEAFF
medium-sized	NA	TRBJ2-5	TRBV27	TGTGCCAGCAGTTTACTATCCGGAAGCGGGGAGACCCAGTACTTC	CASSLLSGSGETQYF
NA	NA	TRBJ2-1	TRBV10-3	TGTGCCATCAGAGATACAGGGAATTCCTACAATGAGCAGTTCTTC	CAIRDTGNSYNEQFF
many	NA	TRBJ2-3	TRBV20-1	TGCAGTGCTAGAGTGGGCGGAGGCACAGATACGCAGTATTTT	CSARVGGGTDTQYF